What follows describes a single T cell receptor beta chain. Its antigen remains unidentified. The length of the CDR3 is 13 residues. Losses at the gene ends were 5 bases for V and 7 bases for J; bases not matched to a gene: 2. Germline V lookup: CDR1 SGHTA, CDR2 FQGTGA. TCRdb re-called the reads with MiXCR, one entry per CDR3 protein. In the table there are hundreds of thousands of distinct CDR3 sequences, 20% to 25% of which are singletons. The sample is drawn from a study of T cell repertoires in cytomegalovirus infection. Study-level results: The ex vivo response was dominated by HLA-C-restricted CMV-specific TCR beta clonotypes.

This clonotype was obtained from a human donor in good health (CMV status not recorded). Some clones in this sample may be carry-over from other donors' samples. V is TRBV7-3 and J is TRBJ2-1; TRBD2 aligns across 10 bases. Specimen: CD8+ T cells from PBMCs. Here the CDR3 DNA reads TGTGCCAGCAGCCGAGCGGGGGGGAATGAGCAGTTCTTC. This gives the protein CASSRAGGNEQFF.